Here is one T cell receptor beta chain with its context. Only in-frame clones appear in the TCRdb table, and some are missing; sequencing was by immunoSEQ multiplex PCR. The sample contains some 400,000 clones, roughly nine tenths of which appear only once. Cohort assignment relied on participant-reported clinical history. This record comes from a study of blood T cell repertoires in COVID-19. The overall study: Whether acute or convalescent, the COVID-19 samples came from the United States, Italy and Spain. In each case, the material was cDNA or gDNA derived from T cells, B-cell-depleted T cells, or PBMCs.

V lost 1 base and J lost 3, with 22 bases in between. The CDR3 covers 19 residues. Germline-derived CDR1 and CDR2 are SGHAT and FQNNGV. Sequencing was performed on PBMCs or T cells enriched from blood (not recorded which). The clonotype was recovered from a man aged 25-45 years who had recovered from COVID-19. This chain uses TRBV11-2 with TRBJ1-5; weak D call: TRBD1 (5 bases). CDR3 bases: TGTGCCAGCAGCTTAGGGAAAACGGGACTGACGGTTTTCAATCAGCCCCAGCATTTT. It encodes CASSLGKTGLTVFNQPQHF.